The clone carrying this T cell receptor (beta chain) showed up just a few times. What it binds is unknown. This entry comes from a study of beta chain features in type 1 diabetes. TCRB transcripts that were expressed got sequenced, as all of the isolated RNA had been reverse transcribed. Assay used: immunoSEQ multiplex PCR; TCRdb lists only in-frame clones, some missing. This table has hundreds of thousands of clones, about 15% appearing once. The study's findings and limits: Researchers report that Type 1 diabetes patients had moderately but significantly shorter TCRB CDR3s across all four CD4+ subsets.

The germline CDR1 and CDR2 sequences are MGHRA and YSYEKL. The ends were cut back, 4 bases at V and 0 bases at J, with 10 bases in the middle. The CDR3 is 16 amino acids. Sequencing used naive CD4+ T cells from blood. The V and J genes are TRBV4-1 and TRBJ2-6; possibly TRBD1 for D (5 bases). This TCR was recovered from a man in his late teens or twenties with type 1 diabetes. The CDR3 DNA is TGCGCCAGCAGCCCCACAGGAAACTCTGGGGCCAACGTCCTGACTTTC. Its protein is CASSPTGNSGANVLTF.